This T cell receptor (beta chain) came from a study of PD-1 blockade in classical Hodgkin lymphoma. Trimming stripped 3 bases from V and 2 bases from J, with 9 bases between. The CDR3 runs to 14 residues. Germline CDR1 SGHKS, CDR2 YYEKEE (reference sequence). The time point is: cycle 4 day 1 (C4D1), after 5 to 7 weeks of nivolumab. Every patient relapsed after autologous stem cell transplantation, and brentuximab vedotin exposure varied. The assay was immunoSEQ multiplex PCR, and TCRdb's table has in-frame clones only and misses some. Of approximately 52,000 clones listed, 86% are singletons. Material: peripheral blood mononuclear cells (PBMCs), obtained before the fourth cycle of nivolumab. This TCR derives from a human donor with classical Hodgkin lymphoma. The J gene is TRBJ1-3, the V gene TRBV5-5, with D hard to call. CDR3 sequence reads: CASSYSTTGNTIYF. The DNA for the CDR3 is TGTGCCAGCAGCTACTCTACCACTGGAAACACCATATATTTT.